This entry lists 27 T cell receptor beta chains sequenced from one sample in a study of blood T cell repertoires in COVID-19 (dated by TCRdb to 2020 to 2021). Library preparation used the immunoSEQ multiplex PCR assay. TCRdb limited this immuneACCESS table to in-frame rearrangements with V and J called. A share of clones is missing; checked studies link under half to unresolved V genes, and the rest is unexplained. In all, the sample holds about 97,000 clones, and about 90% of those were seen once. The biggest ten clones account for around 2.1% of the sample. Sequencing was performed on peripheral blood. The origin of the receptors is a man in his fifties or sixties with COVID-19, enrolled during active disease.

The sample holds a few counts of this clone. This chain links TRBV5-1 with TRBJ1-1, with 11 bases aligning to TRBD1. Germline V gene lookup returns CDR1 SGHRS and CDR2 YFSETQ. The CDR3 is 17 residues long. J lost 1 base, V lost 5 bases, and 10 bases had no gene match. CDR3 protein: CASRGGQGALSNTEAFF. The CDR3 DNA is TGCGCCAGCAGGGGAGGACAGGGGGCTCTCTCGAACACTGAAGCTTTCTTT. Full variable domain (rest looked up from reference TRBV5-1 and TRBJ1-1): KAGVTQTPRYLIKTRGQQVTLSCSPISGHRSVSWYQQTPGQGLQFLFEYFSETQRNKGNFPGRFSGRQFSNSRSEMNVSTLELGDSALYLCASRGGQGALSNTEAFFGQGTRLTVV.

V is TRBV5-6 and J is TRBJ1-2, with 8 bases fitting TRBD1. Germline lookup yields CDR1 SGHDT and CDR2 YYEEEE. The V segment lost 3 bases and the J segment 4 bases; nucleotides outside the gene matches: 2. The CDR3 length is 13 residues. The CDR3 region is CASSWDRTYGYTF. The CDR3 DNA reads TGTGCCAGCAGCTGGGACAGGACCTATGGCTACACCTTC.

The chain employs TRBV18 and TRBJ2-2; D is uncertain. Trimming removed 2 bases from V and 6 bases from J, with 4 bases in between. The CDR3 is 12 amino acids. Germline V lookup: CDR1 KGHSH, CDR2 LQKENI. The CDR3 sequence: CASSPWPGELFF. In DNA, the CDR3 is TGTGCCAGCTCACCATGGCCCGGGGAGCTGTTTTTT.

The chain links TRBV6-5 to TRBJ2-7, with 7 bases matching TRBD2. The germline CDR1 and CDR2 sequences are MNHEY and SVGAGI. CDR3 length: 14 residues. Germline trimming cut 5 bases from V and 4 bases from J; bases unmatched to any gene: 8. The CDR3 region is CASSLGGGIYEQYF. As DNA, the CDR3 is TGTGCCAGCAGTCTAGGCGGGGGAATTTACGAGCAGTACTTC.

The V gene is TRBV4-1, the J gene TRBJ1-1; D unresolved. Germline loops: CDR1 MGHRA, CDR2 YSYEKL. V lost 5 bases, J lost 0 bases, and 13 bases lay in between. This CDR3 comprises 15 residues. The CDR3 sequence: CASSYDIGLNTEAFF. DNA of the CDR3: TGCGCCAGCAGCTATGATATTGGGCTGAACACTGAAGCTTTCTTT.

The chain carries TRBV10-3 and TRBJ1-6, with 10 positions matching TRBD1. CDR3 length: 17 residues. Germline lookup yields CDR1 ENHRY and CDR2 SYGVKD. J lost 8 bases, V lost 6 bases, and 13 bases had no gene match. CDR3 sequence (DNA): TGTGCCATCAGCCTAGGTAGGGACAGGGGTTACCATTCACCCCTCCACTTT. It translates to CAISLGRDRGYHSPLHF.

The rearrangement joins TRBV5-1 to TRBJ1-2; D not certain. There are 15 residues in the CDR3. Trimming shortened V by 0 bases and J by 0 bases, and 9 bases separated the two germline ends. Germline assignment: CDR1 SGHRS and CDR2 YFSETQ. Written as DNA, the CDR3 is TGCGCCAGCAGCTTGGAAGCGAACTCTAACTATGGCTACACCTTC. As protein: CASSLEANSNYGYTF. Based on the CDR3 plus reference TRBV5-1 and TRBJ1-2, the full variable domain is KAGVTQTPRYLIKTRGQQVTLSCSPISGHRSVSWYQQTPGQGLQFLFEYFSETQRNKGNFPGRFSGRQFSNSRSEMNVSTLELGDSALYLCASSLEANSNYGYTFGSGTRLTVV.

The chain joins TRBV6-5 to TRBJ2-5; D not resolved. Trimming removed 0 bases at V and 5 bases at J, with 4 bases between. The CDR3 is 12 amino acids. CDR1 and CDR2 (germline): MNHEY, SVGAGI. CDR3 DNA: TGTGCCAGCAGTTACTCGAGGGAGACCCAGTACTTC. It specifies CASSYSRETQYF.

The chain joins TRBV29-1 to TRBJ1-2; 9 bases agree with TRBD1. J was trimmed by 8 bases and V by 1 base; bases with no gene match: 8. CDR3 length: 14 amino acids. Per germline, CDR1 SQVTM and CDR2 ANQGSEA. The DNA of the CDR3 is TGCAGCGTTGAAGGCCCCGGGACAGGGAACGGCTACACCTTC. Its protein is CSVEGPGTGNGYTF.

This chain links TRBV6-2 or TRBV6-3 with TRBJ2-7; 11 bases line up with TRBD2. CDR3 length: 16 amino acids. J was trimmed by 3 bases and V by 0 bases; bases with no gene match: 4. CDR1 and CDR2 from the germline V gene are MNHEY and SVGEGT. For the CDR3, the DNA is TGTGCCAGCAGTTACTCGGGACTAGCGGATCACTACGAGCAGTACTTC. This translates into CASSYSGLADHYEQYF.

The sample holds a few counts of this clone. V is TRBV4-1 and J is TRBJ2-3; maybe TRBD1 (6 bases). Germline CDR1 reads MGHRA; CDR2 reads YSYEKL. V lost 1 base and J 3 bases, leaving 14 bases between the germline ends. The CDR3 is 16 residues long. The CDR3 DNA follows: TGCGCCAGCAGCCAAGTTGAGGGACAAAGTACAGATACGCAGTATTTT. Amino acid sequence: CASSQVEGQSTDTQYF.

CDR3 sequence: CTSSPRQCTDTQYF. The CDR3 bases are TGCACCAGCAGCCCCCGACAGTGCACAGATACGCAGTATTTT. The chain combines TRBV1 with TRBJ2-3; TRBD1, the table's D call, lacks a check against the DNA. TRBV1 is marked as a pseudogene. This CDR3 has 14 amino acids.

The chain employs TRBV12-3 or TRBV12-4 and TRBJ1-1; D perhaps matches TRBD1 (5 bases). The V end lost 6 bases, the J end lost 0 bases, and 8 bases lay between the germline ends. The CDR3 contains 13 residues. CDR3 coding DNA: TGTGCCAGCAGCCGACAGCTGAACACTGAAGCTTTCTTT. Translated, it gives CASSRQLNTEAFF.

The V gene is TRBV7-9, the J gene TRBJ2-7; TRBD2 matches at 9 bases. Germline CDR1 reads SEHNR; CDR2 reads FQNEAQ (reference sequence). V trimming: 2 bases; J trimming: 1 base; junction bases outside the gene matches: 15. The CDR3 sequence is 19 residues long. CDR3: CASSLPPGLAAGESYEQYF. The CDR3 region has the DNA TGTGCCAGCAGCTTACCCCCGGGACTAGCTGCGGGGGAGTCCTACGAGCAGTACTTC.

The V and J genes are TRBV18 and TRBJ1-5, with 8 bases aligning to TRBD1. The CDR3 is 16 residues long. Germline CDR1 and CDR2: KGHSH and LQKENI. Trimming at V came to 5 bases and at J to 5 bases, leaving 11 bases not matched to a gene. CDR3 DNA: TGTGCCAGCTCAGCTGGTATCCGACAGGGGTATCAGCCCCAGCATTTT. Amino acid sequence: CASSAGIRQGYQPQHF. Using reference TRBV18 and TRBJ1-5 for the parts outside the CDR3, the full variable domain is NAGVMQNPRHLVRRRGQEARLRCSPMKGHSHVYWYRQLPEEGLKFMVYLQKENIIDESGMPKERFSAEFPKEGPSILRIQQVVRGDSAAYFCASSAGIRQGYQPQHFGDGTRLSIL.

This chain connects TRBV19 to TRBJ1-4; the D gene is possibly TRBD1 (5 bases). CDR3 length: 14 residues. V lost 2 bases, J lost 8 bases, and 12 bases lay in between. Germline loops: CDR1 LNHDA, CDR2 SQIVND (reference sequence). The chain's CDR3 is CASSISRKGEKLFF. The CDR3 DNA is TGTGCCAGTAGTATAAGTCGCAAGGGGGAAAAACTGTTTTTT. The variable domain in full, with the rest retrieved from reference TRBV19 and TRBJ1-4, is DGGITQSPKYLFRKEGQNVTLSCEQNLNHDAMYWYRQDPGQGLRLIYYSQIVNDFQKGDIAEGYSVSREKKESFPLTVTSAQKNPTAFYLCASSISRKGEKLFFGSGTQLSVL.

The genes are TRBV6-5 and TRBJ2-5, with 7 nucleotides matching TRBD2. The CDR3 runs 15 residues. Trimming at V came to 6 bases and at J to 3 bases, leaving 10 bases not matched to a gene. Germline lookup yields CDR1 MNHEY and CDR2 SVGAGI. DNA of the CDR3: TGTGCCAGCAGCTCGTATTGGCGGGGGAAAGAGACCCAGTACTTC. Translating it yields CASSSYWRGKETQYF.

Comment on this clone: Distinct nucleotide sequences in the sample also encode this CDR3. This sequence joins TRBV19 and TRBJ2-2; 9 bases match TRBD1. Unmatched junction bases numbered 2, after V lost 4 bases and J lost 2 bases. The CDR3 length is 15 residues. From germline, CDR1 is LNHDA and CDR2 SQIVND (reference sequence). The CDR3 spells CASSRDRANTGELFF. CDR3 sequence (DNA): TGTGCCAGTAGTAGGGACAGGGCAAACACCGGGGAGCTGTTTTTT.

This clone was seen a single time. The gene calls are TRBV3-1 (or the pseudogene TRBV3-2) and TRBJ2-3; 7 bases map to TRBD1. CDR1 and CDR2 (germline): LGHDT, YNNKEL (reference sequence). CDR3 length: 17 amino acids. V shed 2 bases, J shed 2 bases, and the junction held 10 bases outside the gene matches. This chain's CDR3 is CASSQQPGQLNTDTQYF. CDR3 sequence (DNA): TGTGCCAGCAGCCAACAACCGGGACAGTTAAACACAGATACGCAGTATTTT.

The chain combines TRBV10-3 with TRBJ1-5; the match to TRBD1 covers 8 bases. CDR3 length: 15 residues. Unmatched junction bases numbered 5, after V lost 6 bases and J lost 1 base. Per the germline V gene, CDR1 is ENHRY and CDR2 is SYGVKD. The CDR3 region is CAIRTGEGSNQPQHF. CDR3 in DNA: TGTGCCATCAGGACAGGGGAGGGGAGCAATCAGCCCCAGCATTTT.

The J gene is TRBJ1-2, the V gene TRBV27; perhaps TRBD1 as D (5 bases). There are 15 residues in the CDR3. Germline V gene lookup returns CDR1 MNHEY and CDR2 SMNVEV (reference sequence). V dropped 1 base and J dropped 3 bases, with 12 bases sitting between them. CDR3 DNA: TGTGCCAGCAGTTTATACGCCAGGGAGGACTATGGCTACACCTTC. Protein sequence: CASSLYAREDYGYTF.

J is TRBJ2-1 and V is TRBV19; 7 bases agree with TRBD2. With 3 bases clipped from V and 0 bases from J, the junction kept 5 bases outside the gene matches. This CDR3 contains 16 residues. Per germline, CDR1 LNHDA and CDR2 SQIVND (reference sequence). As DNA, the CDR3 is TGTGCCAGTAGTATTACTAGCGCCGGCTCCTACAATGAGCAGTTCTTC. Amino acids: CASSITSAGSYNEQFF.

V gene TRBV25-1 combines with J gene TRBJ1-4, with D uncertain. The germline V gene has CDR1 MGHDK and CDR2 SYGVNS. The CDR3 has 16 amino acids. Trimming stripped 2 bases from V and 3 bases from J, with 13 bases between. CDR3 bases: TGTGCCAGCAGTGAACCCGAGCGGACTTCTAATGAAAAACTGTTTTTT. Encoded protein: CASSEPERTSNEKLFF.

V is TRBV6-6 and J is TRBJ2-1, with 8 bases fitting TRBD1. V was clipped by 5 bases and J by 8 bases; unmatched bases: 11. The CDR3 runs to 15 residues. From germline, CDR1 is MNHNY and CDR2 SVGAGI (reference sequence). The CDR3 loop reads CASSALGQASDEQFF. CDR3 DNA: TGTGCCAGCAGTGCACTGGGACAGGCTAGCGATGAGCAGTTCTTC.

The V and J genes are TRBV9 and TRBJ1-1; D may be TRBD1 (5 bases). The V end lost 0 bases, the J end lost 1 base, and 7 bases lay between the germline ends. Germline V gene data show CDR1 as SGDLS and CDR2 as YYNGEE. This CDR3 has 14 amino acids. The CDR3 region is CASSVGTPNTEAFF. CDR3 DNA: TGTGCCAGCAGCGTAGGGACACCGAACACTGAAGCTTTCTTT.

This chain connects TRBV14 to TRBJ2-7, with D tentatively TRBD2 (6 bases). The V end lost 4 bases, the J end lost 1 base, and 11 bases lay between the germline ends. The CDR3 spans 14 residues. The germline V gene encodes CDR1 SGHDN and CDR2 FVKESK. CDR3 in amino acids: CASSPRELSYEQYF. The CDR3, as DNA: TGTGCCAGCAGCCCACGGGAGTTATCCTACGAGCAGTACTTC.

The CDR3: CATLMGQGMWGYTF. Written as DNA, the CDR3 is TGTGCCACCTTAATGGGACAGGGGATGTGGGGCTACACCTTC. This rearrangement joins TRBV28 to TRBJ1-2; TRBD1 matches 10 bases. The CDR3 is made up of 14 amino acids. Per germline, CDR1 MDHEN and CDR2 SYDVKM. The J segment lost 8 bases and the V segment lost 10 bases, leaving 13 bases of the junction unmatched.